Detailed here is one TCR beta chain. Germline V gives CDR1 GTSNPN, CDR2 SVGIG (reference sequence). The V gene lost 0 bases and the J gene lost 1 base, with 9 bases spanning the gap. The CDR3 is 14 amino acids. The sample is drawn from a study of lymphopenia after photon versus proton radiotherapy. Here immunoSEQ multiplex PCR was the method, and the copy in TCRdb shows in-frame clones only, minus some. Here the sample spans roughly 18,000 clones, approximately 86% being singletons. The starting material was peripheral blood, obtained from a patient treated with proton-based radiotherapy. V is TRBV30 and J is TRBJ1-2; D unclear. The receptor was derived from a man between 65 and 85 years old with pancreatic cancer. This CDR3 is CAWSVHRFNYGYTF. The CDR3 DNA sequence: TGTGCCTGGAGTGTACACCGGTTTAACTATGGCTACACCTTC.